This passage covers 25 T cell receptor beta chains from one sample sequenced in a study of regulatory T cells in long-lasting Graves disease. Sample time point: persistent/refractory GD, antithyroid drugs over 5 years with positive TRAb. The authors made the TCR library using RNA they extracted from PBMCs. Building of the TCR beta libraries involved iRepertoire HTBI primers and Arm-PCR of CDR3 regions. In TCRdb, the multiplex PCR reads were re-called with MiXCR into one record per CDR3 protein. The sample holds around 400,000 distinct CDR3 sequences; around 23% are singletons and the top ten take 25% to 30%. The material was peripheral blood mononuclear cells (PBMCs), obtained when the disease was refractory, from a patient treated with antithyroid drugs. The origin of the receptors is a woman aged 35 to 49 with Graves disease.

This clonotype was seen many times. This chain links TRBV6-1 with TRBJ1-4, with D tentatively TRBD1 (5 bases). Germline CDR1 is MNHNS and CDR2 is SASEGT. The CDR3 is 14 residues long. Trimming stripped 6 bases from V and 2 bases from J, with 10 bases between. CDR3 in DNA: TGTGCCAGCAGCCCGGAGGGGACTAATGAAAAACTGTTTTTT. Protein: CASSPEGTNEKLFF.

V is TRBV5-5 and J is TRBJ1-2, with D tentatively TRBD1 (5 bases). The CDR3 contains 14 residues. Germline values: CDR1 SGHKS, CDR2 YYEKEE (reference sequence). V lost 0 bases, J lost 2 bases, and 8 bases lay in between. The CDR3 DNA reads as TGTGCCAGCAGCTTGGAGGGGCTCAACTATGGCTACACCTTC. Its protein is CASSLEGLNYGYTF.

This chain connects TRBV5-4 to TRBJ1-3, with D perhaps matching TRBD1 (5 bases). This CDR3 is 15 amino acids long. V lost 3 bases, J lost 1 base, and 11 bases lay in between. CDR1 SGHNT and CDR2 YYREEE come from the germline V gene (reference sequence). The CDR3 DNA follows: TGTGCCAGCAGCTCCGGACAAGTATCTGGAAACACCATATATTTT. This gives the protein CASSSGQVSGNTIYF.

This clonotype was found a few times. This rearrangement joins TRBV7-3 to TRBJ1-2, with D uncertain. The germline V gene encodes CDR1 SGHTA and CDR2 FQGTGA. The CDR3 extends over 16 amino acids. Trimming pared 5 bases from V and 4 bases from J, leaving 20 bases between. CDR3 protein: CASSPTPPTDLYGYTF. CDR3 DNA: TGTGCCAGCAGCCCCACCCCTCCGACGGACCTCTATGGCTACACCTTC.

The rearrangement links TRBV6-5 to TRBJ2-2; D could derive from TRBD1 or TRBD2 (6 bases each). This CDR3 region has 16 residues. The V end was cut by 2 bases, the J end by 3 bases, with 13 bases between. Germline lookup yields CDR1 MNHEY and CDR2 SVGAGI. The CDR3 sequence is CASSYGSGAYTGELFF. CDR3 nucleotide sequence: TGTGCCAGCAGTTACGGGTCGGGGGCATACACCGGGGAGCTGTTTTTT.

There are a few counts of this clonotype. The chain has TRBV20-1 and TRBJ2-7; the match to TRBD2 covers 8 bases. J was trimmed by 5 bases and V by 1 base; bases with no gene match: 7. The CDR3 spans 14 residues. Germline loops: CDR1 DFQATT, CDR2 SNEGSKA (reference sequence). The CDR3 spells CSARGFSGTNEQYF. For the CDR3, the DNA is TGCAGTGCTAGAGGGTTTAGCGGGACCAACGAGCAGTACTTC.

This CDR3 reads CASRTGELVTDTQYF. CDR3 nucleotides: TGTGCCAGCAGGACAGGCGAACTTGTAACAGATACGCAGTATTTT. The chain links TRBV27 to TRBJ2-3, with D perhaps matching TRBD1 (6 bases). V was clipped by 6 bases and J by 3 bases, with 16 bases between them. Germline-derived CDR1 and CDR2 are MNHEY and SMNVEV (reference sequence). The CDR3 loop spans 15 amino acids.

This clonotype was seen a few times. The rearrangement joins TRBV5-1 to TRBJ2-5; D perhaps matches TRBD2 (6 bases). The V end was cut by 9 bases, the J end by 2 bases, with 17 bases between. The CDR3 length is 14 residues. Germline CDR1 reads SGHRS; CDR2 reads YFSETQ. The CDR3 DNA reads TGCGCCACCGCAACGCGCGGACTACAAGAGACCCAGTACTTC. Its translation is CATATRGLQETQYF.

Comments on this clonotype: Compared with germline, one end of the junction differs, possibly owing to a read error. The rearrangement uses TRBV10-3 and TRBJ2-7; weak D call: TRBD1 (6 bases). Germline V gene lookup returns CDR1 ENHRY and CDR2 SYGVKD. The CDR3 is 13 amino acids. CDR3 amino acids: CAISLDRTYERYF. The CDR3, as DNA: TGTGCCATCAGCCTCGACAGGACCTACGAGCGGTACTTC.

The CDR3 spells CASSLGRTGGYTF. Written as DNA, the CDR3 is TGTGCCAGCAGCCTGGGTAGGACGGGTGGCTACACCTTC. The rearrangement joins TRBV3-1 to TRBJ1-2, with D unclear. The CDR3 runs to 13 residues. The V gene lost 4 bases and the J gene lost 7 bases, with 13 bases spanning the gap. The V gene's germline CDR1 is LGHDT and CDR2 YNNKEL (reference sequence).

This clonotype was counted ten times or more. CDR3 in amino acids: CASSGSSGANVLTF. The CDR3 DNA reads as TGTGCCAGCAGTGGGAGCTCTGGGGCCAACGTCCTGACTTTC. The chain uses TRBV2 and TRBJ2-6; D unresolved. With 4 bases removed from V and 0 bases from J, the gap between germline ends came to 4 bases. Germline V gene data show CDR1 as SNHLY and CDR2 as FYNNEI. CDR3 length: 14 amino acids.

The chain has TRBV7-3 and TRBJ2-1, with 14 nucleotides matching TRBD2. Germline V gives CDR1 SGHTA, CDR2 FQGTGA. V dropped 2 bases and J dropped 9; count of bases not matched to a gene: 6. The CDR3 totals 16 residues. The CDR3 bases are TGTGCCAGCAGCTTAGAAACGGGGACTAGCGGGGGTGAGCAGTTCTTC. Its translation is CASSLETGTSGGEQFF.

The J gene is TRBJ2-7, the V gene TRBV10-2, with D uncertain. Looked up from germline, CDR1 is WSHSY and CDR2 is SAAADI. V lost 7 bases to trimming and J lost 5 bases, with 21 bases between them. The CDR3 has 15 residues. CDR3 sequence: CASTSEPRIGHEQYF. CDR3 coding DNA: TGCGCCAGCACCTCCGAGCCTAGAATCGGCCACGAGCAGTACTTC.

The chain employs TRBV20-1 and TRBJ2-2; 7 bases are a match to TRBD1. Germline trimming cut 1 base from V and 4 bases from J; bases unmatched to any gene: 3. CDR1 and CDR2 from the germline V gene are DFQATT and SNEGSKA (reference sequence). This CDR3 contains 14 residues. The CDR3 here is CSARVGGLTGELFF. CDR3 DNA: TGCAGTGCTAGAGTAGGGGGCCTCACCGGGGAGCTGTTTTTT.

This clonotype was picked up many times. V and J are TRBV28 and TRBJ1-5; the D is unclear. Trimming removed 4 bases at V and 5 bases at J, with 6 bases between. CDR1 is MDHEN and CDR2 is SYDVKM in the germline V gene. The CDR3 is 12 amino acids. The CDR3 DNA follows: TGTGCCAGCAGTTCCCTCTATCAGCCCCAGCATTTT. It encodes CASSSLYQPQHF.

As to this clonotype: No DNA is shown, since the ends of the CDR3 on it are uncertain; the CDR3 is the one TCRdb lists. The chain is built from TRBV2 and TRBJ2-5; TRBD2 is the table's D call, not checked against the DNA. The CDR3 region is 24 residues in length, termini included. Germline CDR1 and CDR2: SNHLY and FYNNEI. CDR3 amino acids: CASSGPLPHQPQHFGDGTRETQYF.

V and J are TRBV24-1 and TRBJ2-1, with 8 bases identical to TRBD2. The V gene's germline CDR1 is KGHDR and CDR2 SFDVKD. V lost 2 bases, J lost 6 bases, and 2 bases stayed unmatched. The CDR3 spans 14 residues. CDR3 in amino acids: CATSDWTSSNEQFF. CDR3 DNA: TGTGCCACCAGTGATTGGACTAGCAGCAATGAGCAGTTCTTC.

The chain joins TRBV3-1 to TRBJ1-5; weak D call: TRBD1 (6 bases). The V end was cut by 3 bases, the J end by 4 bases, with 16 bases between. Per the germline V gene, CDR1 is LGHDT and CDR2 is YNNKEL (reference sequence). The CDR3 contains 16 residues. The CDR3 sequence: CASSQGGARANQPQHF. The CDR3 nucleotides are TGTGCCAGCAGCCAGGGGGGGGCGAGGGCTAATCAGCCCCAGCATTTT.

Ten or more counts support this clonotype. The chain joins TRBV2 to TRBJ2-5; TRBD1 aligns across 7 bases. The CDR3 consists of 14 residues. V gave up 4 bases and J gave up 1 base; unmatched junction bases: 3. Germline assignment: CDR1 SNHLY and CDR2 FYNNEI. In nucleotides, the CDR3 is TGTGCCAGCAGTGGAGGACAGGTCCAAGAGACCCAGTACTTC. Its translation is CASSGGQVQETQYF.

At least ten counts were recorded for this clonotype. This chain uses TRBV11-2 with TRBJ2-7; no definite D call. The CDR3 spans 13 residues. Germline CDR1 reads SGHAT; CDR2 reads FQNNGV. V was clipped by 6 bases and J by 6 bases, with 15 bases between them. The CDR3 is CASRERNGAEQYF. The CDR3 DNA reads as TGTGCCAGCAGAGAGAGAAATGGCGCCGAGCAGTACTTC. The variable domain in full, completed from reference TRBV11-2 and TRBJ2-7, reads EAGVAQSPRYKIIEKRQSVAFWCNPISGHATLYWYQQILGQGPKLLIQFQNNGVVDDSQLPKDRFSAERLKGVDSTLKIQPAKLEDSAVYLCASRERNGAEQYFGPGTRLTVT.

This clonotype was counted ten times or more. The V and J genes are TRBV20-1 and TRBJ1-6, with D hard to call. The CDR3 covers 16 residues. Germline V gene lookup returns CDR1 DFQATT and CDR2 SNEGSKA (reference sequence). Trimming cost V 6 bases and J 2 bases, with 17 bases left between them. CDR3 sequence: CSAPPGPGAYNSPLHF. DNA of the CDR3: TGCAGTGCCCCCCCGGGTCCGGGCGCCTATAATTCACCCCTCCACTTT.

The chain employs TRBV7-3 and TRBJ2-3, with a possible D match to TRBD1 (6 bases). Trimming stripped 2 bases from V and 0 bases from J, with 12 bases between. This CDR3 has 16 amino acids. From germline, CDR1 is SGHTA and CDR2 FQGTGA. In nucleotides, the CDR3 is TGTGCCAGCAGCTTAGTTGGGGGCATTAGCACAGATACGCAGTATTTT. Translated, it gives CASSLVGGISTDTQYF. Combining the CDR3 with reference TRBV7-3 and TRBJ2-3 gives the whole variable domain GAGVSQTPSNKVTEKGKYVELRCDPISGHTALYWYRQSLGQGPEFLIYFQGTGAADDSGLPNDRFFAVRPEGSVSTLKIQRTERGDSAVYLCASSLVGGISTDTQYFGPGTRLTVL.

V is TRBV20-1 and J is TRBJ2-7; 10 nucleotides line up with TRBD2. Germline V CDR1 and CDR2: DFQATT, SNEGSKA (reference sequence). The CDR3 extends over 13 amino acids. With V trimmed by 6 bases and J by 1 base, 3 bases remained unmatched. Written as DNA, the CDR3 is TGCAGTGCGCCTAGCGGGGGATCCTACGAGCAGTACTTC. Translating gives CSAPSGGSYEQYF.

A word on this clonotype: One base away lies a much larger clone, so this may be a sequencing read error. The V and J genes are TRBV5-4 and TRBJ2-5; the D is unclear. V shed 1 base and J shed 3 bases, with 4 bases lying between them. There are 12 residues in the CDR3. Germline CDR1 is SGHNT and CDR2 is YYREEE (reference sequence). The DNA for the CDR3 is TGTGCCAGCAGCTTGACAGAAGAGACCCAGTACTTC. It yields the protein CASSLTEETQYF.

This clonotype was seen only a few times. The V call is TRBV7-9, the J call TRBJ2-5; a possible D gene is TRBD1 (5 bases). With 5 bases removed from V and 0 bases from J, the gap between germline ends came to 22 bases. The V gene's germline CDR1 is SEHNR and CDR2 FQNEAQ (reference sequence). The CDR3 sequence is 18 residues long. CDR3 region: CASSPLMGPGPHQETQYF. The CDR3 nucleotides are TGTGCCAGCAGCCCGTTAATGGGGCCAGGGCCCCACCAAGAGACCCAGTACTTC.